This T cell receptor (beta chain) was sequenced in a study of beta chain features in type 1 diabetes. Broader study findings: Researchers report that Type 1 diabetes patients had moderately but significantly shorter TCRB CDR3s across all four CD4+ subsets. In comparison with healthy donors, patients had naive, central memory and Treg TCRB repertoires that appeared more similar.

This clone was found a few times. Its antigen is unknown. All of the isolated RNA was reverse transcribed, so expressed TCRB transcripts were sequenced. Using immunoSEQ multiplex PCR, the repertoire was profiled, and TCRdb retains in-frame clones only, with some absent. This table has 250,000 to 300,000 clones, roughly a quarter appearing once. The receptor was isolated from a woman between 25 and 40 years old with type 1 diabetes. Sequenced sample: naive CD4+ T cells from blood.

CDR3 nucleotides: TGCAGCGTTGTCGTACAGGCGGCTGAAAAACTGTTTTTT. It specifies CSVVVQAAEKLFF. The chain carries TRBV29-1 and TRBJ1-4; TRBD1 might be the D (5 bases). V lost 4 bases and J lost 7, with 13 bases in between. Germline CDR1 is SQVTM and CDR2 is ANQGSEA. This CDR3 has 13 residues. Variable domain in full (rest from reference TRBV29-1 and TRBJ1-4): SAVISQKPSRDICQRGTSLTIQCQVDSQVTMMFWYRQQPGQSLTLIATANQGSEATYESGFVIDKFPISRPNLTFSTLTVSNMSPEDSSIYLCSVVVQAAEKLFFGSGTQLSVL.